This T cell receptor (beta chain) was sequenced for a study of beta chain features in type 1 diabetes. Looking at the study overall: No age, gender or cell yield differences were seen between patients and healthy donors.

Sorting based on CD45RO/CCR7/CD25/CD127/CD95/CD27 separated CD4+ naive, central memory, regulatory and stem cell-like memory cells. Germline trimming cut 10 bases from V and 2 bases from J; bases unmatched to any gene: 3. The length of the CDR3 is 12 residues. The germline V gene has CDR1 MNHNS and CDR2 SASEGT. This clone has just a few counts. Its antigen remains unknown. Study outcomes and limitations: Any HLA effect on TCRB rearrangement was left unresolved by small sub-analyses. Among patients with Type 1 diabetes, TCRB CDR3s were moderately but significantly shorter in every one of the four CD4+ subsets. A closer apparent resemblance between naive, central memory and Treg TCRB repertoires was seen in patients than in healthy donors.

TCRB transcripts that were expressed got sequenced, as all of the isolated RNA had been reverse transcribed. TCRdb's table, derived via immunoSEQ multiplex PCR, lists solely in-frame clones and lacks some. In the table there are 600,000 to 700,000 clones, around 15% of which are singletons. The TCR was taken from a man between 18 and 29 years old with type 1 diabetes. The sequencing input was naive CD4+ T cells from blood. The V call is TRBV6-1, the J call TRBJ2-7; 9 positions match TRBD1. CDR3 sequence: CATWTGAYEQYF. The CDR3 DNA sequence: TGTGCCACCTGGACAGGGGCCTACGAGCAGTACTTC.